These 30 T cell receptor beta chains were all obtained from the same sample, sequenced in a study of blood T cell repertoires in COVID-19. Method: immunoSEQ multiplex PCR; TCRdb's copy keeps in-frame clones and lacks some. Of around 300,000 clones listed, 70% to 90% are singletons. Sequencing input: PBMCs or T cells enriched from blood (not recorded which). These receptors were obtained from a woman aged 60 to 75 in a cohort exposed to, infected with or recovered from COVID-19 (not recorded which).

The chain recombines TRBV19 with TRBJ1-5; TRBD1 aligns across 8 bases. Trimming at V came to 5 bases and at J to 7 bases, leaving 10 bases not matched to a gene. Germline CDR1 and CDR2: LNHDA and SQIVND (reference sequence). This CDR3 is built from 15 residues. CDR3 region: CASSGRQGASQPQHF. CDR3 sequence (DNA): TGTGCCAGTAGTGGGAGGCAGGGGGCGAGCCAGCCCCAGCATTTT.

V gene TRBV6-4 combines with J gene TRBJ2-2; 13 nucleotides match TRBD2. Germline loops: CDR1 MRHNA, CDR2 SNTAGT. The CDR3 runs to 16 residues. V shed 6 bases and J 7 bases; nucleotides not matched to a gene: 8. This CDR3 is CASSQTSGRAFGELFF. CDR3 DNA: TGTGCCAGCAGCCAAACTAGCGGGAGGGCGTTCGGGGAGCTGTTTTTT.

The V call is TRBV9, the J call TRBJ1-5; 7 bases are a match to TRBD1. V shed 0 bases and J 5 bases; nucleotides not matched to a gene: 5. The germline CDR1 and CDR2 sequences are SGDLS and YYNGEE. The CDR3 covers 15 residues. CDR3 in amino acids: CASSVGQGMYQPQHF. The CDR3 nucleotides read TGTGCCAGCAGCGTAGGACAGGGAATGTATCAGCCCCAGCATTTT.

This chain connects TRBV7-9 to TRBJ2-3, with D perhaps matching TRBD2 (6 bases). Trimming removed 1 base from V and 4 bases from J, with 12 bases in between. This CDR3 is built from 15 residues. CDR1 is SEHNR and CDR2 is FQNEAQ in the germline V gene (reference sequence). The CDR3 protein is CASSLGREWPDTQYF. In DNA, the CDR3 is TGTGCCAGCAGCTTAGGTCGGGAGTGGCCAGATACGCAGTATTTT.

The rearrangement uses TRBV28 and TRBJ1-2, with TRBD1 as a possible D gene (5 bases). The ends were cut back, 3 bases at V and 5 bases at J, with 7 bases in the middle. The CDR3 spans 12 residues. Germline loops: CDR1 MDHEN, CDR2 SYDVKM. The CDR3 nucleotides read TGTGCCAGCAGTTTTCAGGGATATGGCTACACCTTC. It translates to CASSFQGYGYTF.

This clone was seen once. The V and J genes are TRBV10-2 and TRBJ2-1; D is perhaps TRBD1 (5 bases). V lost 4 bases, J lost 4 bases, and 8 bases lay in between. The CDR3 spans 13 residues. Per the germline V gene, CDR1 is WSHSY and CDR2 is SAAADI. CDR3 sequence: CASSVTAYNEQFF. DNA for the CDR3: TGCGCCAGCAGTGTGACAGCATACAATGAGCAGTTCTTC.

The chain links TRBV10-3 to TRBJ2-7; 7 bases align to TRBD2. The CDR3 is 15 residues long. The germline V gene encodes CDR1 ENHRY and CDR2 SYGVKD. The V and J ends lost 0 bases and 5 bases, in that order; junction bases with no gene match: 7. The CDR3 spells CAISESRTRVHEQYF. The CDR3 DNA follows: TGTGCCATCAGTGAGTCAAGGACTAGAGTGCACGAGCAGTACTTC.

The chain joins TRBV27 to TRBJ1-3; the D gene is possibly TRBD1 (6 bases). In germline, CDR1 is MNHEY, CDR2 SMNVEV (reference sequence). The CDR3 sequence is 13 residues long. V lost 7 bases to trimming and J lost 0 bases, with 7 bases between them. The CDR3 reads CASKDSSGNTIYF. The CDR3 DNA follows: TGTGCCAGCAAGGACAGCTCTGGAAACACCATATATTTT.

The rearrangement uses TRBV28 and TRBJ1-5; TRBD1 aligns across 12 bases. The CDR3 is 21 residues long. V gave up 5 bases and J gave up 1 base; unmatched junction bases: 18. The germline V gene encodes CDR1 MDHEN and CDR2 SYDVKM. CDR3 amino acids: CASSVPNLRGQGAGSNQPQHF. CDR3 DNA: TGTGCCAGCAGTGTACCAAATTTAAGGGGACAGGGGGCCGGCAGCAATCAGCCCCAGCATTTT.

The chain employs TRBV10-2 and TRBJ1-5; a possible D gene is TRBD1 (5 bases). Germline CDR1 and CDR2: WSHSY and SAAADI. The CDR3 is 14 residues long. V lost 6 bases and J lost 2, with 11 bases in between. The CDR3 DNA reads TGCGCCAGCAGCAGCAGGGAAGGCAATCAGCCCCAGCATTTT. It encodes CASSSREGNQPQHF.

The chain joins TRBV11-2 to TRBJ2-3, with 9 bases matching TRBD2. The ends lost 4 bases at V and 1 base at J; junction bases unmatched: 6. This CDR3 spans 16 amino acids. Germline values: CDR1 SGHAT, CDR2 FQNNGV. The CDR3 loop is CASSSLAGPRTDTQYF. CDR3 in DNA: TGTGCCAGCAGCTCGCTAGCGGGGCCGCGCACAGATACGCAGTATTTT. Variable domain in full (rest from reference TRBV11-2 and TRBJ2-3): EAGVAQSPRYKIIEKRQSVAFWCNPISGHATLYWYQQILGQGPKLLIQFQNNGVVDDSQLPKDRFSAERLKGVDSTLKIQPAKLEDSAVYLCASSSLAGPRTDTQYFGPGTRLTVL.

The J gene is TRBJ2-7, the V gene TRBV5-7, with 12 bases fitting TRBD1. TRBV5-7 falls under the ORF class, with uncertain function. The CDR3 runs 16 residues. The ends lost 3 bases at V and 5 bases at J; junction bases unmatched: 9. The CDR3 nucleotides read TGTGCCAGCAGCTCCAGGGACAGGGGGCGCGGTAACGAGCAGTACTTC. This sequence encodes CASSSRDRGRGNEQYF.

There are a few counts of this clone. CDR3 nucleotide sequence: TGTGCCAGCAGTTTAAGGGGGACTAGGACCCTCCCGACGGACCAGTTCTTC. This encodes CASSLRGTRTLPTDQFF. This sequence joins TRBV27 and TRBJ2-1, with TRBD2 identical over 8 bases. The CDR3 is made up of 17 amino acids. Trimming at V came to 2 bases and at J to 13 bases, leaving 19 bases not matched to a gene. Germline CDR1 and CDR2: MNHEY and SMNVEV (reference sequence).

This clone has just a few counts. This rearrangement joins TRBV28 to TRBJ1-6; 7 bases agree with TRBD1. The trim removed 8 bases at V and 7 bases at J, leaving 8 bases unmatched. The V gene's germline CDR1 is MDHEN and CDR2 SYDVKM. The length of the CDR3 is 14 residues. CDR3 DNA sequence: TGTGCCAGCTGGACCACAGGGGAAAATTCACCCCTCCACTTT. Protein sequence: CASWTTGENSPLHF.

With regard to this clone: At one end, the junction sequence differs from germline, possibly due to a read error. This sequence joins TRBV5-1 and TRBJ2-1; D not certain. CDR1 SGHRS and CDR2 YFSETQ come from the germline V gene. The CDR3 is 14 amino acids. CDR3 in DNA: TGCGCCAGCCGCTTATCCTTACTCGTCAATGAGCAGTTCTTC. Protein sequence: CASRLSLLVNEQFF.

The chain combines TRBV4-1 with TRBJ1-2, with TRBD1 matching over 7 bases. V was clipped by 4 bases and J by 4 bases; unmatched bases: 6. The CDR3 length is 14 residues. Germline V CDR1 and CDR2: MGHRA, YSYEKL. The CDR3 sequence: CASSLPGQLYGYTF. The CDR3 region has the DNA TGCGCCAGCAGCCTCCCGGGACAGCTCTATGGCTACACCTTC.

The CDR3 sequence is CATSRDNVRSGYTF. CDR3 in DNA: TGTGCCACCAGCAGAGATAATGTTCGTAGTGGCTACACCTTC. V is TRBV15 and J is TRBJ1-2; D call uncertain. Per the germline V gene, CDR1 is LNHNV and CDR2 is YYDKDF (reference sequence). V lost 0 bases, J lost 7 bases, and 12 bases lay in between. The CDR3 runs to 14 residues.

CDR3 coding DNA: TGTGCCCCTTTACCGGTCAAGGGACAGAACACAGATACGCAGTATTTT. Amino acid sequence: CAPLPVKGQNTDTQYF. The chain recombines TRBV28 with TRBJ2-3; TRBD1 matches 7 bases. The length of the CDR3 is 16 residues. Germline CDR1 reads MDHEN; CDR2 reads SYDVKM. V lost 11 bases to trimming and J lost 2 bases; unmatched junction nucleotides: 16.

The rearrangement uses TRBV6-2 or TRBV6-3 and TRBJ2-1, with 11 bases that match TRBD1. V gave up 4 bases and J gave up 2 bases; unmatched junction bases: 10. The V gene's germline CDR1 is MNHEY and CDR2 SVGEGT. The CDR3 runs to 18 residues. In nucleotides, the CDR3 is TGTGCCAGCAGTTCCGTACCGTTGGGACAGGGGGCCTACAATGAGCAGTTCTTC. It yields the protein CASSSVPLGQGAYNEQFF.

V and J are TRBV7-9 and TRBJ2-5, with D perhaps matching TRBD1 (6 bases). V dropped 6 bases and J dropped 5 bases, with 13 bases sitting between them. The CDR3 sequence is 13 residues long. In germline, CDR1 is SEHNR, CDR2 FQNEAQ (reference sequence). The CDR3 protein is CASREGVGETQYF. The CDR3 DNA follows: TGTGCCAGCAGAGAGGGGGTTGGGGAGACCCAGTACTTC.

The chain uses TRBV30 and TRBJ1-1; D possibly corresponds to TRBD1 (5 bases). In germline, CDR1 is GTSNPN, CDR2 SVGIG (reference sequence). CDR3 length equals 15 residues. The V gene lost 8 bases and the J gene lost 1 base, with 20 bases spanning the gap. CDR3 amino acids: CARTSRLTGNTEAFF. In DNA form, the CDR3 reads TGTGCCCGAACGTCGCGCCTTACAGGGAACACTGAAGCTTTCTTT.

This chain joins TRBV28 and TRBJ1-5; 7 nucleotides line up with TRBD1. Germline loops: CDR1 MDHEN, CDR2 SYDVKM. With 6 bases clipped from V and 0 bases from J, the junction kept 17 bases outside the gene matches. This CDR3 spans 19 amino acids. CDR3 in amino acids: CASRKKSGQPPYSNQPQHF. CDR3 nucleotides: TGTGCCAGCAGAAAAAAATCGGGACAGCCACCTTATAGCAATCAGCCCCAGCATTTT.

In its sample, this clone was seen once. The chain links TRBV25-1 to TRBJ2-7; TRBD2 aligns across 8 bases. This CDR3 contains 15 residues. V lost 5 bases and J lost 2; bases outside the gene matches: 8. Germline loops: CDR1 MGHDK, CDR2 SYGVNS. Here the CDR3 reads CASSPRGSGTYEQYF. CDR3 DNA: TGTGCCAGCAGTCCCCGGGGTAGCGGGACCTACGAGCAGTACTTC.

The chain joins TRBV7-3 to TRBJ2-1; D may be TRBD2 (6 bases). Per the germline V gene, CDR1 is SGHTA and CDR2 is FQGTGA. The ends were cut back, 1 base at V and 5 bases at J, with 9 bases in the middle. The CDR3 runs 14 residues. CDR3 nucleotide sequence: TGTGCCAGCAGCTTAATTAGCGGTAACAATGAGCAGTTCTTC. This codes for CASSLISGNNEQFF.

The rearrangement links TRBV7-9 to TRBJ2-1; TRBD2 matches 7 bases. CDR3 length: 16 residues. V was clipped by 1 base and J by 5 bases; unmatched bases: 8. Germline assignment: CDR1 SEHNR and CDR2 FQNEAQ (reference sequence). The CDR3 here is CASSLGTGGWHNEQFF. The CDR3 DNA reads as TGTGCCAGCAGCTTAGGGACCGGGGGGTGGCACAATGAGCAGTTCTTC.

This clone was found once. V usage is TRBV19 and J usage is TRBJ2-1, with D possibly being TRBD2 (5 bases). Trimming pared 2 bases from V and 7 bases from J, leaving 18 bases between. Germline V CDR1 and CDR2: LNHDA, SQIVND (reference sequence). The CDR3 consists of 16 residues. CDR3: CASSILAPKSWNEQFF. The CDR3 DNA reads TGTGCCAGTAGTATACTAGCACCCAAATCCTGGAATGAGCAGTTCTTC.

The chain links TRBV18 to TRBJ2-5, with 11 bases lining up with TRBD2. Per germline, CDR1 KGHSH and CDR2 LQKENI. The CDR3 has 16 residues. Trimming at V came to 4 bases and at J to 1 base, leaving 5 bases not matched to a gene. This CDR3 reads CASSQIAGGSQETQYF. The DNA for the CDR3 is TGTGCCAGCTCACAGATAGCGGGAGGGTCCCAAGAGACCCAGTACTTC.

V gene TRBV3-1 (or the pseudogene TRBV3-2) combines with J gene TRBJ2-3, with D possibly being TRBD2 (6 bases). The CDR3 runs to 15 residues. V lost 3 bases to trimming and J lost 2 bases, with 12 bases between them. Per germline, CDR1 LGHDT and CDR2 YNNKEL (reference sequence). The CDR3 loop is CASSHGAGHTDTQYF. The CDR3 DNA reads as TGTGCCAGCAGCCACGGGGCGGGGCACACAGATACGCAGTATTTT.

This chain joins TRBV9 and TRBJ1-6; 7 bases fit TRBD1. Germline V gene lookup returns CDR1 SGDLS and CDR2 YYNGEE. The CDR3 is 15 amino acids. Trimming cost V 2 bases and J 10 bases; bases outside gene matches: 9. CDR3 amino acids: CASSVRPDRVSPLHF. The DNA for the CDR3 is TGTGCCAGCAGCGTTCGACCCGACAGGGTCTCACCCCTCCACTTT.

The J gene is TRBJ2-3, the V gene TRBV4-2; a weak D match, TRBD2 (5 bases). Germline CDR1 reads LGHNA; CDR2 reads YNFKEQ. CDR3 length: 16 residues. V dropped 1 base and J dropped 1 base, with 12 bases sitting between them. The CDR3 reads CASSQADGGRTDTQYF. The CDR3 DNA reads TGTGCCAGCAGCCAAGCCGACGGCGGGCGCACAGATACGCAGTATTTT.